This T cell receptor (beta chain) was obtained from a study of glioma-infiltrating T cells after dendritic cell vaccination (dated by TCRdb to 2015 to 2016). With regard to the full study: Of the roughly 15 glioblastoma patients in the cohort, all drawn from Phase I and II dendritic cell vaccination trials, 9 were newly diagnosed and 6 had recurrent disease. Autologous tumor lysate-pulsed dendritic cell vaccination was administered to the patients between the early 2000s and the early 2010s. The vaccine consisted of monocyte-derived dendritic cells cultured about seven days with IL-4 and GM-CSF, then pulsed overnight with autologous tumor lysate. Patients received three intradermal dendritic cell vaccine injections at biweekly intervals in the arm below the axilla. In glioblastoma patients vaccinated with dendritic cells, deep sequencing of TCR beta CDR3 regions served to measure the amount of tumor-infiltrating lymphocytes and to compare repertoires between tumor and blood. Survival after dendritic cell vaccination was correlated with TCR sequencing metrics, such as TIL content and the overlap between tumor and blood repertoires.

Trimming removed 2 bases from V and 6 bases from J, leaving 8 bases between the germline ends. The germline V gene sets CDR1 to MRHNA and CDR2 to SNTAGT. Inclusive of the bounding cysteine and phenylalanine, the CDR3 is 13 residues long. This entry keeps only the CDR3 DNA: 39 bases, framed from base 1. Patients were selected on the basis of adequate residual fresh-frozen tumor tissue and more than two years of available survival data. Although molecular status otherwise differed among the glioblastoma patients, no patient had an isocitrate dehydrogenase mutation. PBMC were collected before vaccination, two weeks after the third vaccination, and at tumor progression when it occurred. The Qiagen DNeasy Blood extraction Kit was used for extraction of genomic DNA. Study-wide findings and limitations: Longer time to progression and overall survival after dendritic cell vaccination were predicted by higher estimated pretreatment TIL content. The three-group TCR overlap response model was characterized as speculative, and prospective validation of the model was stated to be required. The cohort was small and heterogeneous, and full blood and tumor sets were available for few patients, with initial-recurrent tumor pairs available for even fewer patients. TCR clonality showed no direct relationship with survival, which suggests that a diverse polyclonal response may be important.

Remarks on this clone: Its antigen is currently not known. Per-nucleotide qualities are absent, and no much larger clonotype sits a single base away.

Using the immunoSEQ assay, TCRB CDR3 regions were amplified from about 1.9 micrograms of genomic DNA, or from all available DNA when less than that was on hand. Multiplex PCR used 60 forward primers for TCR V beta segments and 13 reverse primers for J beta segments. Synthetic control templates were spiked into each sample at limiting dilution to estimate reads per starting template. The Illumina HiSeq System generated 87 bp sequencing reads. Per the source publication's procedure: PCR and sequencing errors were removed by a nearest neighbor algorithm that merged closely related sequences. TCR overlap was measured as the percentage of unique tumor TCR beta sequences also present in the same patient's peripheral blood. TCRdb holds this immuneACCESS table with in-frame rearrangements only. Some clones are missing; in checked studies, unresolved V genes explain under half, and the rest has no known cause. V, J and clone size derive from that table, while D and trimming were established from the DNA sequence. This sample gives about 92,000 clones in total; about nine tenths of them show up just once. Around 14% of the sample rests with the top ten.

The sample here was blood, taken before dendritic cell vaccination. The receptor comes from a human donor with glioblastoma. The chain joins TRBV6-4 to TRBJ2-1; a weak D assignment points to TRBD2 (5 bases agree). The CDR3 protein sequence reads: CASSDGGPNEQFF. Read as DNA, the sequence is TGTGCCAGCAGTGACGGCGGGCCCAATGAGCAGTTCTTC.